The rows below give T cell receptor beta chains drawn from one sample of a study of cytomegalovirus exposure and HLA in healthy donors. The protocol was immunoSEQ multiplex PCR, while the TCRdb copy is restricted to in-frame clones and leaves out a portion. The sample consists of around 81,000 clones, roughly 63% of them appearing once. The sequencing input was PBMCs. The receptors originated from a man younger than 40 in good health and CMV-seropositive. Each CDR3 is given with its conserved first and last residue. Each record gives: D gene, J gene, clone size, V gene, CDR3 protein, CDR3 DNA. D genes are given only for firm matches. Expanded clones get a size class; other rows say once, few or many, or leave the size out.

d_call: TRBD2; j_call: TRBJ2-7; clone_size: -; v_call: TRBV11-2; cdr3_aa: CASSSLGGTREQYF; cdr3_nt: TGTGCCAGCAGCTCCCTGGGAGGGACGCGCGAGCAGTACTTC
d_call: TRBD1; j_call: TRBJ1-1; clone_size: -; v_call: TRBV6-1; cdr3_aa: CASKHPPGTDEAFF; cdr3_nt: TGTGCCAGCAAACACCCCCCTGGGACAGACGAAGCTTTCTTT
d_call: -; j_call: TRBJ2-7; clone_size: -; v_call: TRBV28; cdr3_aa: CASSFWSAGEQYF; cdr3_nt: TGTGCCAGCAGTTTCTGGTCGGCGGGCGAGCAGTACTTC
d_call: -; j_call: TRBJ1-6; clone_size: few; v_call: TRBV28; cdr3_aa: CASTPGHSGRYSPLHF; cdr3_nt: TGTGCCAGCACCCCGGGACACTCCGGGCGATATTCACCCCTCCACTTT
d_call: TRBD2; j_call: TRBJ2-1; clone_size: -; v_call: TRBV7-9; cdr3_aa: CASSLSGDEQFF; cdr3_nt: TGTGCCAGCAGCCTGAGCGGGGATGAGCAGTTCTTC
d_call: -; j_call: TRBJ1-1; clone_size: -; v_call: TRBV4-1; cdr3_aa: CASRPTTERVEAFF; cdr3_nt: TGCGCCAGCAGGCCAACGACAGAACGCGTTGAAGCTTTCTTT
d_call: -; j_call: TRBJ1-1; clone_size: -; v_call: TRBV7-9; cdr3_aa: CASSLGQMNTEAFF; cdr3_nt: TGTGCCAGCAGCTTAGGTCAAATGAACACTGAAGCTTTCTTT
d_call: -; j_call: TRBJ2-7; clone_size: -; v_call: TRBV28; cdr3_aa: CASSRGSYEQYF; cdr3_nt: TGTGCCAGCAGTCGGGGATCCTACGAGCAGTACTTC
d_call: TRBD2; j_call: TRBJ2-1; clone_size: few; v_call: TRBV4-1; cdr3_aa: CASSQAAREVGNEQFF; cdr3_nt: TGCGCCAGCAGCCAAGCGGCGCGGGAGGTAGGGAATGAGCAGTTCTTC
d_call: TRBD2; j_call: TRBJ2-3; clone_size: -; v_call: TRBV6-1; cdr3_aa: CASSGPSGRTDTQYF; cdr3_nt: TGTGCCAGCAGTGGCCCTAGCGGGCGCACAGATACGCAGTATTTT
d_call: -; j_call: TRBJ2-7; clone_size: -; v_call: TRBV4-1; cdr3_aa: CASSPQGGTYEQYF; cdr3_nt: TGCGCCAGCAGCCCACAAGGGGGAACCTACGAGCAGTACTTC
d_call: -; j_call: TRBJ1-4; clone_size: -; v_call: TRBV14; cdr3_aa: CASSQSAFRGEKLFF; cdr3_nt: TGTGCCAGCAGCCAATCGGCCTTTCGGGGAGAAAAACTGTTTTTT
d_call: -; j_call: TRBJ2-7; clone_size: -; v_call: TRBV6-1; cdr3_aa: CASILTGDGGYEQYF; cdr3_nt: TGTGCCAGCATTCTGACGGGGGATGGGGGGTACGAGCAGTACTTC
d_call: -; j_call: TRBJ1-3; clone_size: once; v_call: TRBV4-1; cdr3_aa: CASSQMGRADTIYF; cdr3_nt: TGCGCCAGCAGCCAAATGGGCAGGGCCGACACCATATATTTT
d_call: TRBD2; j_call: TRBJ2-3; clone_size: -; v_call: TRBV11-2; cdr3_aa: CASRTSGTTQYF; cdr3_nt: TGTGCCAGCAGAACTAGCGGGACTACGCAGTATTTT